The T cell receptor beta chain under discussion was sequenced for a study of cytomegalovirus exposure and HLA in healthy donors. Each donor was nominally healthy when sampled (though unrecorded immune exposures were likely). This CDR3 comprises 14 residues. Trimming took 3 bases from V and 1 from J, leaving 9 bases between them. Germline CDR1 LNHDA, CDR2 SQIVND (reference sequence). Vbeta (60) and Jbeta (13) primers were used in the PCR. The protocol was immunoSEQ multiplex PCR, while the TCRdb copy is restricted to in-frame clones and leaves out a portion. The sample has roughly 100,000 clones, around four fifths seen once.

Input material: PBMCs. The rearrangement links TRBV19 to TRBJ1-1; no definite D call. The source of this sequence is a woman aged 40-49 years in good health and CMV-seronegative. This chain's CDR3 is CASSMREGNTEAFF. The CDR3 bases are TGTGCCAGTAGTATGCGCGAGGGGAACACTGAAGCTTTCTTT.